The 19 T cell receptor beta chains below all came from one sample that was sequenced in a study of cytomegalovirus exposure and HLA in healthy donors. Use of 60 Vbeta and 13 Jbeta primers characterized the PCR. Only in-frame clones appear in the TCRdb table, and some are missing; sequencing was by immunoSEQ multiplex PCR. The profile shows some 170,000 clones, roughly 80% of them singletons. The sample was PBMCs. These receptors were taken from a woman aged 45 to 65 in good health and CMV-seronegative.

V usage is TRBV7-2 and J usage is TRBJ2-5, with 13 bases identical to TRBD2. V gave up 6 bases and J gave up 6 bases; unmatched junction bases: 4. The CDR3 contains 14 residues. Per the germline V gene, CDR1 is SGHTA and CDR2 is FQGNSA. CDR3 protein: CASRLAGGGKTQYF. The CDR3, as DNA: TGTGCCAGCAGACTAGCGGGGGGGGGAAAGACCCAGTACTTC.

Comments on this clone: An end of the junction differs from the germline gene, which may be a read error. This chain uses TRBV28 with TRBJ1-1, with TRBD1 matching over 8 bases. The CDR3 contains 17 residues. Germline assignment: CDR1 MDHEN and CDR2 SYDVKM. The CDR3 reads CASSSPWTGRMNTEDFF. DNA of the CDR3: TGTGCCAGCAGTTCCCCATGGACAGGGCGGATGAACACTGAAGATTTCTTT.

This chain connects TRBV7-2 to TRBJ1-5; D perhaps matches TRBD1 (5 bases). CDR3 length: 19 amino acids. CDR1 is SGHTA and CDR2 is FQGNSA in the germline V gene. V was pared by 2 bases and J by 1 base, with 21 bases between. The chain's CDR3 is CASSLSSSGAGRSNQPQHF. The CDR3 region has the DNA TGTGCCAGCAGCTTATCGAGCAGCGGGGCGGGTAGGAGCAATCAGCCCCAGCATTTT. Combining the CDR3 with reference TRBV7-2 and TRBJ1-5 gives the whole variable domain GAGVSQSPSNKVTEKGKDVELRCDPISGHTALYWYRQSLGQGLEFLIYFQGNSAPDKSGLPSDRFSAERTGGSVSTLTIQRTQQEDSAVYLCASSLSSSGAGRSNQPQHFGDGTRLSIL.

The V gene is TRBV5-4, the J gene TRBJ1-2; the D gene is possibly TRBD1 (6 bases). Looked up from germline, CDR1 is SGHNT and CDR2 is YYREEE (reference sequence). This CDR3 has 13 residues. Trimming left V 2 bases short and J 8 bases short, with 13 bases between. The CDR3 DNA is TGTGCCAGCAGCTTTTATACAGGGCGAGGCTACACCTTC. This codes for CASSFYTGRGYTF.

The chain uses TRBV6-5 and TRBJ1-1; D is unresolved. The CDR3 extends over 14 amino acids. V was pared by 6 bases and J by 2 bases, with 13 bases between. The germline V gene has CDR1 MNHEY and CDR2 SVGAGI. In nucleotides, the CDR3 is TGTGCCAGCAGCACTTCGACAAGAAACACTGAAGCTTTCTTT. This encodes CASSTSTRNTEAFF.

This rearrangement joins TRBV7-9 to TRBJ2-4; TRBD2 matches at 7 bases. After removal of 5 bases from V and 5 bases from J, the junction contained 6 bases not matched to a gene. The length of the CDR3 is 14 residues. The germline gives CDR1 SEHNR, CDR2 FQNEAQ (reference sequence). This chain's CDR3 is CASSRTSEENIQYF. The CDR3 region has the DNA TGTGCCAGCAGCCGAACTAGCGAAGAAAACATTCAGTACTTC.

The chain carries TRBV5-1 and TRBJ2-7, with a tentative D call TRBD2 (5 bases). The CDR3 spans 15 residues. Deletions cut 2 bases from V and 3 bases from J, with 15 bases between. Germline values: CDR1 SGHRS, CDR2 YFSETQ. The CDR3: CASSFFGLSNYEQYF. The CDR3 DNA reads TGCGCCAGCAGCTTCTTCGGACTTAGTAACTACGAGCAGTACTTC.

Regarding this clone: The same CDR3 also results from other DNA sequences found in this sample. This chain uses TRBV5-1 with TRBJ2-7, with TRBD2 identical over 8 bases. The V segment lost 0 bases and the J segment 3 bases; nucleotides outside the gene matches: 2. The germline V gene encodes CDR1 SGHRS and CDR2 YFSETQ. This CDR3 has 14 residues. CDR3 sequence: CASSLDGRGYEQYF. The CDR3 region has the DNA TGCGCCAGCAGCTTGGACGGGAGGGGCTACGAGCAGTACTTC. The full variable domain, its missing parts supplied by reference TRBV5-1 and TRBJ2-7, is KAGVTQTPRYLIKTRGQQVTLSCSPISGHRSVSWYQQTPGQGLQFLFEYFSETQRNKGNFPGRFSGRQFSNSRSEMNVSTLELGDSALYLCASSLDGRGYEQYFGPGTRLTVT.

This chain uses TRBV28 with TRBJ1-5, with TRBD1 identical over 8 bases. The trim removed 8 bases at V and 8 bases at J, leaving 8 bases unmatched. Germline V lookup: CDR1 MDHEN, CDR2 SYDVKM. This CDR3 is built from 13 residues. CDR3 sequence: CASRQQGAEPQHF. The DNA of the CDR3 is TGTGCCAGCCGGCAGCAGGGGGCTGAGCCCCAGCATTTT.

The CDR3 coding sequence is TGTGCCAGCAGTTACTCGGGCAGTAGCAATCAGCCCCAGCATTTT. It specifies CASSYSGSSNQPQHF. The chain has TRBV6-5 and TRBJ1-5; no firm D call. The germline CDR1 and CDR2 sequences are MNHEY and SVGAGI. V lost 0 bases, J lost 0 bases, and 6 bases lay in between. The CDR3 has 15 residues.

This sequence joins TRBV4-3 and TRBJ1-2; possible D gene TRBD1, 5 bases. The germline CDR1 and CDR2 sequences are LGHNA and YSLEER. The CDR3 has 15 amino acids. V lost 0 bases and J 2 bases, leaving 10 bases between the germline ends. CDR3 nucleotide sequence: TGCGCCAGCAGCCAAGATGGGGCCAGAAACTATGGCTACACCTTC. Protein sequence: CASSQDGARNYGYTF.

J is TRBJ2-5 and V is TRBV20-1; D gene uncertain. V lost 2 bases, J lost 7 bases, and 8 bases lay in between. CDR1 and CDR2 from the germline V gene are DFQATT and SNEGSKA (reference sequence). CDR3 length: 11 residues. This chain's CDR3 is CSARPSGTQYF. The CDR3 DNA reads TGCAGTGCTAGACCGTCCGGGACCCAGTACTTC.

The chain links TRBV11-3 to TRBJ2-5; 9 bases are a match to TRBD1. V lost 1 base, J lost 5 bases, and 2 bases stayed unmatched. Germline-derived CDR1 and CDR2 are SGHNT and YENEEA. The CDR3 totals 14 residues. CDR3 sequence: CASSLGTGVETQYF. The CDR3 DNA reads TGTGCCAGCAGCTTAGGGACAGGGGTTGAGACCCAGTACTTC.

This clone has more than one count but fewer than ten. The J gene is TRBJ2-3, the V gene TRBV14; 7 bases fit TRBD1. Germline values: CDR1 SGHDN, CDR2 FVKESK. CDR3 length: 16 residues. The ends lost 1 base at V and 2 bases at J; junction bases unmatched: 6. CDR3 region: CASSQASGTVTDTQYF. The CDR3 DNA reads TGTGCCAGCAGCCAAGCGTCCGGGACAGTCACAGATACGCAGTATTTT.

This clone was seen a few times. This chain connects TRBV19 to TRBJ2-1; 9 bases fit TRBD2. The germline V gene encodes CDR1 LNHDA and CDR2 SQIVND (reference sequence). The V and J ends lost 3 bases and 5 bases, in that order; junction bases with no gene match: 8. The CDR3 sequence is 16 residues long. The DNA of the CDR3 is TGTGCCAGTAGTATTCTAAGCGGGGGGAGAAACAATGAGCAGTTCTTC. Its translation: CASSILSGGRNNEQFF.

This clone was found once. The chain couples TRBV19 to TRBJ2-2; maybe TRBD1 (6 bases). Germline CDR1 reads LNHDA; CDR2 reads SQIVND (reference sequence). The CDR3 has 15 residues. The V end was cut by 3 bases, the J end by 1 base, with 9 bases between. As DNA, the CDR3 is TGTGCCAGTAGTATGGGGACATTGAACACCGGGGAGCTGTTTTTT. Amino acids: CASSMGTLNTGELFF.

The CDR3 coding sequence is TGTGCCAGCAGACGTCCAGGGGATATGAGCACTGAAGCTTTCTTT. Its protein is CASRRPGDMSTEAFF. This chain links TRBV28 with TRBJ1-1; D is perhaps TRBD1 (6 bases). The CDR3 length is 15 residues. Trimming shortened V by 6 bases and J by 4 bases, and 18 bases separated the two germline ends. Germline assignment: CDR1 MDHEN and CDR2 SYDVKM.

Concerning this clone itself: The same CDR3 also results from other DNA sequences found in this sample. CDR3 sequence: CASSREETQYF. The CDR3 bases are TGTGCCAGCAGCCGAGAAGAGACCCAGTACTTC. This chain connects TRBV9 to TRBJ2-5; D unresolved. Germline V gene lookup returns CDR1 SGDLS and CDR2 YYNGEE. Trimming shortened V by 4 bases and J by 3 bases, and 4 bases separated the two germline ends. The CDR3 loop spans 11 amino acids.

On this clone: Within the sample, other DNA sequences also encode this same CDR3. The chain carries TRBV2 and TRBJ2-7, with a possible D match to TRBD1 (5 bases). Germline V gene sequence: CDR1 SNHLY, CDR2 FYNNEI. CDR3 length equals 11 residues. Trimming stripped 8 bases from V and 4 bases from J, with 9 bases between. DNA for the CDR3: TGTGCCAGCGGACAAGTATACGAGCAGTACTTC. This translates into CASGQVYEQYF.